The 8 T cell receptor beta chains listed next were all sequenced from one sample in a study of preoperative IRX-2 immunotherapy in early breast cancer (dated by TCRdb to the late 2010s). The treatment or condition label corresponds to: preoperative locoregional IRX-2 cytokine immunotherapy. The library was obtained by the immunoSEQ multiplex PCR assay. TCRdb provides this immuneACCESS table in a form limited to in-frame rearrangements. Some clones are lacking; in checked studies, under half of them reflect an unresolved V gene, and why the rest are absent is not known. Counted in this sample were about 24,000 clones; 80% to 90% of them appeared once. The top ten constitute approximately 30% of the sample. Sequencing used tumor tissue, obtained after IRX-2 immunotherapy. All receptors derive from a human donor with breast cancer.

The chain recombines TRBV19 with TRBJ2-2; tentatively, D is TRBD2 (6 bases). Per germline, CDR1 LNHDA and CDR2 SQIVND (reference sequence). The CDR3 has 14 amino acids. V was pared by 6 bases and J by 1 base, with 9 bases between. The CDR3 reads CASSGTLNTGELFF. In nucleotides, the CDR3 is TGTGCCAGTAGCGGGACTTTGAACACCGGGGAGCTGTTTTTT.

V gene TRBV19 combines with J gene TRBJ2-5; TRBD2 matches 7 bases. The germline gives CDR1 LNHDA, CDR2 SQIVND (reference sequence). J gave up 3 bases and V 6 bases, and 4 bases lay outside the gene matches. The CDR3 length is 13 residues. CDR3 residues: CASSPLAEETQYF. CDR3 DNA: TGTGCCAGTAGCCCGCTAGCGGAAGAGACCCAGTACTTC.

The chain employs TRBV6-1 and TRBJ2-5; 7 bases map to TRBD1. The J call may be mistaken, given a closer DNA end match to TRBJ2-7. The CDR3 has 16 amino acids. Germline values: CDR1 MNHNS, CDR2 SASEGT. The CDR3 region is CASRGRGIEISYEQYF. The CDR3 DNA follows: TGTGCCAGCCGTGGCAGGGGGATTGAAATTTCCTACGAGCAGTACTTC.

The chain recombines TRBV2 with TRBJ2-7; 10 positions agree with TRBD1. Germline trimming cut 6 bases from V and 4 bases from J; bases unmatched to any gene: 6. The V gene's germline CDR1 is SNHLY and CDR2 FYNNEI. This CDR3 is built from 14 residues. The DNA for the CDR3 is TGTGCCAGCAGACCGGGACAGGGGCGATACGAGCAGTACTTC. Translation gives CASRPGQGRYEQYF.

Sample share makes this clone large. The rearrangement links TRBV7-8 to TRBJ2-7; 8 bases map to TRBD2. Germline values: CDR1 SGHVS, CDR2 FQNEAQ. V dropped 5 bases and J dropped 4; count of bases not matched to a gene: 10. The CDR3 runs 15 residues. In nucleotides, the CDR3 is TGTGCCAGCAGCCCACCGGGGGGGGCAGTGTACGAGCAGTACTTC. Translation gives CASSPPGGAVYEQYF.

The V call is TRBV18, the J call TRBJ1-1; 8 bases match TRBD1. Germline trimming cut 2 bases from V and 3 bases from J; bases unmatched to any gene: 5. CDR1 KGHSH and CDR2 LQKENI come from the germline V gene. The CDR3 is made up of 15 amino acids. The CDR3 loop reads CASSPEGTGYTEAFF. The CDR3 region has the DNA TGTGCCAGCTCACCAGAGGGGACAGGATACACTGAAGCTTTCTTT.

This chain joins TRBV19 and TRBJ1-3, with TRBD1 as a possible D gene (6 bases). V gave up 4 bases and J gave up 2 bases, with 9 bases separating them. Germline assignment: CDR1 LNHDA and CDR2 SQIVND (reference sequence). This CDR3 is built from 14 residues. The CDR3 region has the DNA TGTGCCAGTAGTAGCGGGACAACTGGAAACACCATATATTTT. Translating gives CASSSGTTGNTIYF.

The chain combines TRBV27 with TRBJ1-2, with D tentatively TRBD1 (5 bases). Germline assignment: CDR1 MNHEY and CDR2 SMNVEV (reference sequence). The CDR3 covers 14 residues. Trimming cost V 4 bases and J 4 bases, with 13 bases left between them. The CDR3 protein is CASSWAGPPYGYTF. For the CDR3, the DNA is TGTGCCAGCAGTTGGGCAGGGCCCCCCTATGGCTACACCTTC.